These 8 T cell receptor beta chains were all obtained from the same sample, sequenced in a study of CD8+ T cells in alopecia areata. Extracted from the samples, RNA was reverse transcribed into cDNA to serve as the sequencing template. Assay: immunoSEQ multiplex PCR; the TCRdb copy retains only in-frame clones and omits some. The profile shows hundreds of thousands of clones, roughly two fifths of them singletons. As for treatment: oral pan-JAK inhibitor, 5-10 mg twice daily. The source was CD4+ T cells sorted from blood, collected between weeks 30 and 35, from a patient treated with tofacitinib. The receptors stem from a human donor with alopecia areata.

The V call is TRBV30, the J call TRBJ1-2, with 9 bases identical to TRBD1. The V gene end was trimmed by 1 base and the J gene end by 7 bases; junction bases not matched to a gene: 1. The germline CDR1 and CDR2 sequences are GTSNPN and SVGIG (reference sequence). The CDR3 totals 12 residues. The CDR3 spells CAWSGTGVGYTF. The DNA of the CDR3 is TGTGCCTGGAGTGGGACAGGGGTTGGCTACACCTTC.

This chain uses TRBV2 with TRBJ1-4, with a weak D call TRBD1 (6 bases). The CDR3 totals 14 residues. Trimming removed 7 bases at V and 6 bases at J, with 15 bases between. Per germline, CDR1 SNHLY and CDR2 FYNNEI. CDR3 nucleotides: TGTGCCAGCACAAGGTCACAGGGACATGAAAAACTGTTTTTT. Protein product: CASTRSQGHEKLFF. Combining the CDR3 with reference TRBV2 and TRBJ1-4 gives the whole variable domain EPEVTQTPSHQVTQMGQEVILRCVPISNHLYFYWYRQILGQKVEFLVSFYNNEISEKSEIFDDQFSVERPDGSNFTLKIRSTKLEDSAMYFCASTRSQGHEKLFFGSGTQLSVL.

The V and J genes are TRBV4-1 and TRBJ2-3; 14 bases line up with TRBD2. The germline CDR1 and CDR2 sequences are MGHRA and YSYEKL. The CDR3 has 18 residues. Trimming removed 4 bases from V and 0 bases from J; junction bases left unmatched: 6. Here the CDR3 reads CASSLGLAGVWSTDTQYF. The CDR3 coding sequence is TGCGCCAGCAGCCTGGGACTAGCGGGAGTATGGAGCACAGATACGCAGTATTTT.

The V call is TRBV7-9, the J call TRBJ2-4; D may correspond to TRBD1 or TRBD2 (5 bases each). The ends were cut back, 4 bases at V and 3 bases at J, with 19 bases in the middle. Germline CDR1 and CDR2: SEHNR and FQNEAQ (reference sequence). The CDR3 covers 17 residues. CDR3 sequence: CASSSLGARDGKNIQYF. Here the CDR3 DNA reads TGTGCCAGCAGCTCCCTTGGGGCCCGGGATGGCAAAAACATTCAGTACTTC.

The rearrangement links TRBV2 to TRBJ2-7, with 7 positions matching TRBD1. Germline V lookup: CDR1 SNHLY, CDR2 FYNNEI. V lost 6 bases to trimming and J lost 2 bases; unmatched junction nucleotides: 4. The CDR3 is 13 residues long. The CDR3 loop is CASRATGTYEQYF. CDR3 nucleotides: TGTGCCAGCAGGGCGACAGGGACCTACGAGCAGTACTTC. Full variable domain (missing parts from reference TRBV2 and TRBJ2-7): EPEVTQTPSHQVTQMGQEVILRCVPISNHLYFYWYRQILGQKVEFLVSFYNNEISEKSEIFDDQFSVERPDGSNFTLKIRSTKLEDSAMYFCASRATGTYEQYFGPGTRLTVT.

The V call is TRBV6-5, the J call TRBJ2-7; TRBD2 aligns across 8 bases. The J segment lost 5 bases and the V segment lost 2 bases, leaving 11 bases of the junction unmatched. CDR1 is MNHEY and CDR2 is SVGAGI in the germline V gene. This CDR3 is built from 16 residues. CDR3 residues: CASSYDRIAGKNEQYF. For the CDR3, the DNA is TGTGCCAGCAGTTACGATAGGATAGCGGGAAAGAACGAGCAGTACTTC.

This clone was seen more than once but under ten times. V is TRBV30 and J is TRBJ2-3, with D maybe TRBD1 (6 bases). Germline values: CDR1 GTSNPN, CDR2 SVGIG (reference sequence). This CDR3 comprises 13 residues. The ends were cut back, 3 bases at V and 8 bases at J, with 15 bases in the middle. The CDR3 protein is CAWSEDRPSTQYF. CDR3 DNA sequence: TGTGCCTGGAGCGAAGACAGGCCCTCTACGCAGTATTTT.

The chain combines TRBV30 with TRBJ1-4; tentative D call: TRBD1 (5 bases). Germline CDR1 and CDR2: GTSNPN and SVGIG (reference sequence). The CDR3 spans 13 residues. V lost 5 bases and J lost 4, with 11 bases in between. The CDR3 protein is CAWGTVLNEKLFF. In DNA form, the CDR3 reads TGTGCCTGGGGGACGGTCCTTAATGAAAAACTGTTTTTT.